These T cell receptor beta chains were read from a single sample in a study of CD8 T cells in ankylosing spondylitis. TCRdb processed the 5' RACE reads anew with MiXCR; each CDR3 protein has one entry. This repertoire shows hundreds of thousands of distinct CDR3 sequences, roughly 13% found once; its top ten account for about 6.5%. The sample taken for sequencing was blood, either unsorted or a sorted T cell fraction (not recorded which). These receptors were obtained from a male donor with ankylosing spondylitis. Both conserved end residues are part of each CDR3. Clone sizes are given selectively: once, few, many, or a class where the clone is expanded.

>few|TRBV7-2
CASGDGRGVAQYF
>-|TRBV4-2
CASSQVAREGSGELFF
>few|TRBV28
CASSLFGTRSFQPQHF
>few|TRBV6-1
CASSEVGQPYNEQFF
>-|TRBV6-1
CASSLGQIYNEQFF
>many|TRBV7-8
CASSSGQVNTEAFF
>-|TRBV20-1
CSARPPGQSNYGYTF
>-|TRBV2
CASMFSTGGTEAFF
>few|TRBV5-1
CASKSDSGANVLTF
>-|TRBV9
CASSVGASGQETQYF
>many|TRBV20-1
CSARTSSETQYF
>-|TRBV11-2
CASSLLRESSYNEQFF
>-|TRBV7-2
CASSRQGYEQFF
>-|TRBV27
CASTFISGQHTQYF
>-|TRBV6-1
CASRSDLWTGMEETQYF
>-|TRBV5-1
CASSAGQGNTDTQYF
>few|TRBV5-6
CASSYGLAGNYEQYF
>-|TRBV7-9
CASRSPDNEQFF
>few|TRBV6-5
CASSYNSVPGELFF
>once|TRBV20-1
CSARPGVVTDTQYF
>few|TRBV28
CASSLEEDTQYF
>-|TRBV2
CASGWDSAIGEQYF
>many|TRBV10-3
CAISESLAPGGDEQFF
>-|TRBV3-1
CASSGLAKNYEQYF
>-|TRBV6-1
CASQSPGLAWNEQFF
>-|TRBV3-1
CATSTDWGSEAFF
>-|TRBV20-1
CSARDYTGIAFF
>few|TRBV20-1
CSAKRIEETQYF
>many|TRBV24-1
CATSESGFDGYTF
>few|TRBV24-1
CATSESGTGNYGYTF
>few|TRBV9
CASSVVSAAYNEQFF
>few|TRBV3-1
CASSQRGPRSYEQYF
>-|TRBV3-1
CASSQDLVGPPAYGYTF
>-|TRBV3-1
CASSLDSRGQYF
>-|TRBV15
CATSRDRLAGGADTQYF
>many|TRBV10-2
CASIGSRTATNEKLFF
>-|TRBV7-9
CASSYLLAGQEFF
>many|TRBV27
CASSFPDNEQFF
>-|TRBV11-3
CASSPFLAPNEQFF
>-|TRBV14
CASSGLAGVGANVLTF
>-|TRBV5-1
CASSEGAREKLFF
>-|TRBV4-1
CASSQDDTGSYNEQFF
>-|TRBV29-1
CSVQGATNEKLFF
>few|TRBV14
CASSQDLGYEQYF
>-|TRBV20-1
CSARGGGRDTQYF
>few|TRBV25-1
CASSEYGRSSTDTQYF
>many|TRBV5-1
CASSWTGGRIAGYTF
>once|TRBV6-1
CASRVQGAYGYTF
>few|TRBV24-1
CATSEGTGDNEKLFF
>-|TRBV10-3
CAISESLLGRGETQYF
>few|TRBV25-1
CASSGVQGTGTDTQYF